This T cell receptor beta chain originates from a study of blood T cell repertoires in COVID-19. Background on the study: Sample material is recorded as cDNA or gDNA derived from T cells, B-cell-depleted T cells, or PBMCs.

The V end was cut by 5 bases, the J end by 8 bases, with 10 bases between. CDR1 and CDR2 (germline): MDHEN, SYDVKM. CDR3 length: 12 amino acids. In the authors' workflow: The assay estimated nucleated cells by amplifying reference gene primers. Produced via immunoSEQ multiplex PCR; TCRdb's table is partial and in-frame only. The V and J calls and clone size are taken from that table; D and trimming were inferred from the DNA. The table has about 27,000 clones, roughly 84% seen once; the top ten hold 8.3%. This TCR was recovered from a man between 50 and 59 years old with active COVID-19. The genes are TRBV28 and TRBJ1-5; D gene uncertain. What was sequenced was peripheral blood. CDR3 region: CASSIPQKPQHF. For the CDR3, the DNA is TGTGCCAGCAGTATTCCCCAGAAGCCCCAGCATTTT.